Here is one T cell receptor (beta chain) with its context. Its antigen is undetermined. At deep level, the assay was performed. Original handling: Filtering differed, since immunoSEQ gave only junction sequences and no quality scores. Profiled with immunoSEQ multiplex PCR; TCRdb holds only in-frame clones, not every one. From that table come the V and J calls and clone size; the DNA was used to work out D and trimming. Among under 600,000 clones listed, roughly 98% were seen once. This entry comes from a study of shared clonotypes between healthy human individuals. Study results and caveats: Between four donors, naive CD4 clonotypes were shared at a level of about 5%.

V was shortened by 8 bases and J by 6 bases, with 14 bases between the two germline ends. The CDR3 length is 12 residues. Germline V gene data show CDR1 as SEHNR and CDR2 as FQNEAQ (reference sequence). CD45RO-negative, CCR7-selected cells formed the naive CD8 fraction, which excluded terminally differentiated effector memory CD45RA+ cells. Sequenced: naive CD8+ T cells sorted from blood. This chain links TRBV7-9 with TRBJ2-7, with TRBD2 as a possible D gene (6 bases). The receptor was isolated from a man younger than 45 in good health. The CDR3 nucleotides are TGTGCCAGCGGTTACCTAGCGAGCGAGCAGTACTTC. Its protein is CASGYLASEQYF. Variable domain in full (rest from reference TRBV7-9 and TRBJ2-7): DTGVSQNPRHKITKRGQNVTFRCDPISEHNRLYWYRQTLGQGPEFLTYFQNEAQLEKSRLLSDRFSAERPKGSFSTLEIQRTEQGDSAMYLCASGYLASEQYFGPGTRLTVT.